This TCR beta chain came from a study of blood T cell repertoires in COVID-19. Libraries were prepared by immunoSEQ multiplex PCR; TCRdb keeps only in-frame clonotypes and omits some of them. The data show around 440,000 clones, around 89% seen once. V dropped 2 bases and J dropped 7; count of bases not matched to a gene: 4. CDR1 and CDR2 from the germline V gene are MDHEN and SYDVKM. The CDR3 runs 15 residues. V gene TRBV28 combines with J gene TRBJ1-6; TRBD1 matches at 8 bases. Source material: peripheral blood. This TCR came from a woman aged 45-60 years with COVID-19, enrolled during active disease. CDR3 sequence (DNA): TGTGCCAGCAGTTTAGGCGGACAGGGCAATTCACCCCTCCACTTT. Protein product: CASSLGGQGNSPLHF. The whole variable domain, filled in from reference TRBV28 and TRBJ1-6, reads DVKVTQSSRYLVKRTGEKVFLECVQDMDHENMFWYRQDPGLGLRLIYFSYDVKMKEKGDIPEGYSVSREKKERFSLILESASTNQTSMYLCASSLGGQGNSPLHFGNGTRLTVT.